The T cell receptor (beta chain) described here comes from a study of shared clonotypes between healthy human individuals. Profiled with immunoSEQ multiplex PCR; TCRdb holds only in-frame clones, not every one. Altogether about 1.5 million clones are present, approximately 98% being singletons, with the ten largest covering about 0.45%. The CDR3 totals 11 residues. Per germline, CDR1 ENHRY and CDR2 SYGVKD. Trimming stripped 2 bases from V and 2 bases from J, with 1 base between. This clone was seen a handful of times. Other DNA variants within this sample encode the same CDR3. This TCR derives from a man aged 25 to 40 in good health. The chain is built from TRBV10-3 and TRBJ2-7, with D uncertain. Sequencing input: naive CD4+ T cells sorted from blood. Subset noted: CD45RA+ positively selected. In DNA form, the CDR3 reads TGTGCCATCAGTGAGACCTACGAGCAGTACTTC. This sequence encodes CAISETYEQYF.